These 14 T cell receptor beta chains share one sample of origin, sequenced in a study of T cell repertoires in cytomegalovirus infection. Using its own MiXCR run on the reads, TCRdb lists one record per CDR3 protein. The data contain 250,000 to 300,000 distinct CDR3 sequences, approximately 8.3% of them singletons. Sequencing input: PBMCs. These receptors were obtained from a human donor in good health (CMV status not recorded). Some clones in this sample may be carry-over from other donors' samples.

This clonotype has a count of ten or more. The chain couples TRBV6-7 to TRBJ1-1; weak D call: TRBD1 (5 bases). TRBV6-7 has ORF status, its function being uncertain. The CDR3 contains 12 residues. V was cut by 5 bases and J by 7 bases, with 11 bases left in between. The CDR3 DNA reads TGTGCCAGCAGTCCCCCGGGGGGTGAAGCTTTCTTT. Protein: CASSPPGGEAFF.

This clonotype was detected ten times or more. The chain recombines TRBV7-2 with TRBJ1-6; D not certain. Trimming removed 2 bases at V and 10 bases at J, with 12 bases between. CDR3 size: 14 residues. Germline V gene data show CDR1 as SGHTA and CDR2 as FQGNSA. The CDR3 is CASSLSEGNSPLHF. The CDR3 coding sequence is TGTGCCAGCAGCTTATCGGAAGGGAACTCACCCCTCCACTTT.

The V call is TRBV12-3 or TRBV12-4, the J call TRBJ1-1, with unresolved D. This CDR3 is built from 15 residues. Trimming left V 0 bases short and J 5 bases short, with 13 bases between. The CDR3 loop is CASSLAEGVKTEAFF. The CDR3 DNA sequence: TGTGCCAGCAGTTTAGCGGAGGGAGTAAAAACTGAAGCTTTCTTT.

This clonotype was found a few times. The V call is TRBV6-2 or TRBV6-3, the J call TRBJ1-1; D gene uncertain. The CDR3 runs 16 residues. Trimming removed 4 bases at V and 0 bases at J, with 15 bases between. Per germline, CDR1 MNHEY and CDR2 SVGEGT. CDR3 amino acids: CASSSRRVSMNTEAFF. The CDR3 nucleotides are TGTGCCAGCAGTTCGAGACGAGTCTCGATGAACACTGAAGCTTTCTTT.

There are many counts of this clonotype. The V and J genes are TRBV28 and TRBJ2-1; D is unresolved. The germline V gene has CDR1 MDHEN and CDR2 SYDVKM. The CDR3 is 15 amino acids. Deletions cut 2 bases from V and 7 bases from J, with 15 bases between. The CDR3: CASSLMGRHGNEQFF. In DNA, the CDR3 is TGTGCCAGCAGTTTAATGGGTCGGCATGGGAATGAGCAGTTCTTC.

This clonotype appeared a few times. The CDR3 DNA reads TGTGCCAGCAGCGCAGTAGCGGATAGGGCAGATACGCAGTATTTT. Translation gives CASSAVADRADTQYF. The chain is built from TRBV9 and TRBJ2-3, with a weak D call TRBD2 (6 bases). Trimming pared 3 bases from V and 4 bases from J, leaving 15 bases between. Germline values: CDR1 SGDLS, CDR2 YYNGEE. CDR3 size: 15 residues.

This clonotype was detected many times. CDR3 sequence (DNA): TGTGCCAGTAGTATGCCGACAGGGGCCAACTATGGCTACACCTTC. Amino acids: CASSMPTGANYGYTF. V is TRBV19 and J is TRBJ1-2; TRBD1 agrees at 8 bases. V gave up 3 bases and J gave up 2 bases; unmatched junction bases: 5. The CDR3 has 15 amino acids. CDR1 and CDR2 from the germline V gene are LNHDA and SQIVND (reference sequence).

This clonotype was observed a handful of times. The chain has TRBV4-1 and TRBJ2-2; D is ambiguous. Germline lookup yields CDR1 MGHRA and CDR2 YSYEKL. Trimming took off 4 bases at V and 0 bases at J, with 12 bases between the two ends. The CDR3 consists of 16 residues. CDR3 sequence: CASSREWQTNTGELFF. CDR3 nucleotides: TGCGCCAGCAGCCGAGAGTGGCAAACGAACACCGGGGAGCTGTTTTTT.

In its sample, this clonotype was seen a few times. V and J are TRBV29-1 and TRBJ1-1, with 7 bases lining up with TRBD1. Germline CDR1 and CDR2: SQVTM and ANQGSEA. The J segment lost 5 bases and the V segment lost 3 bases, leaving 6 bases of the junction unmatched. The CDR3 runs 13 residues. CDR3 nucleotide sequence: TGCAGCGTTGAGGAGGGGGCGAAAACTGAAGCTTTCTTT. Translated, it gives CSVEEGAKTEAFF.

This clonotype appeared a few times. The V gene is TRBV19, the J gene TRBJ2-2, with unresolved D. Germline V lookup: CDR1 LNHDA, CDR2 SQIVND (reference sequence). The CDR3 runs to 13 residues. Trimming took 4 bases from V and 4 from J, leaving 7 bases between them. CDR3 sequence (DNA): TGTGCCAGTAGTAAGGTGTCCACCGGGGAGCTGTTTTTT. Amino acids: CASSKVSTGELFF.

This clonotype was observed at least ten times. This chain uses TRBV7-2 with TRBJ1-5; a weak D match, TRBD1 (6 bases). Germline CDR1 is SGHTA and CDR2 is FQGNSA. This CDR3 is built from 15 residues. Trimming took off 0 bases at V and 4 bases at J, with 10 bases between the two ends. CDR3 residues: CASSLARTGNQPQHF. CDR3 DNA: TGTGCCAGCAGCTTAGCGCGAACAGGGAATCAGCCCCAGCATTTT. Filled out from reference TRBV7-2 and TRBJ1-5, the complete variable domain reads GAGVSQSPSNKVTEKGKDVELRCDPISGHTALYWYRQSLGQGLEFLIYFQGNSAPDKSGLPSDRFSAERTGGSVSTLTIQRTQQEDSAVYLCASSLARTGNQPQHFGDGTRLSIL.

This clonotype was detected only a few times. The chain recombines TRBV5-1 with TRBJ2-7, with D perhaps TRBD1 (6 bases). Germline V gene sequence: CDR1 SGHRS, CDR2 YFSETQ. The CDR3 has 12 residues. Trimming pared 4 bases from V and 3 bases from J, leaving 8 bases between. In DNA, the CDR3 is TGCGCCAGCAGCACACAGGGCTACGAGCAGTACTTC. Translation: CASSTQGYEQYF. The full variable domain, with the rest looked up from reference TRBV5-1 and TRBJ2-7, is KAGVTQTPRYLIKTRGQQVTLSCSPISGHRSVSWYQQTPGQGLQFLFEYFSETQRNKGNFPGRFSGRQFSNSRSEMNVSTLELGDSALYLCASSTQGYEQYFGPGTRLTVT.

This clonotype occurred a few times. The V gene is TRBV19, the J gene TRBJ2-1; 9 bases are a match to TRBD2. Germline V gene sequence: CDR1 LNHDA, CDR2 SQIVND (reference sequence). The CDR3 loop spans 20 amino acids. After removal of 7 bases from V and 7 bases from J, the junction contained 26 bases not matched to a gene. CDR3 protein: CASTGSKGLAGHGGTNEQFF. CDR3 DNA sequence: TGTGCCAGTACCGGGTCAAAGGGGCTAGCGGGACATGGGGGGACGAATGAGCAGTTCTTC. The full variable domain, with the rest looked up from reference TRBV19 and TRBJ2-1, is DGGITQSPKYLFRKEGQNVTLSCEQNLNHDAMYWYRQDPGQGLRLIYYSQIVNDFQKGDIAEGYSVSREKKESFPLTVTSAQKNPTAFYLCASTGSKGLAGHGGTNEQFFGPGTRLTVL.

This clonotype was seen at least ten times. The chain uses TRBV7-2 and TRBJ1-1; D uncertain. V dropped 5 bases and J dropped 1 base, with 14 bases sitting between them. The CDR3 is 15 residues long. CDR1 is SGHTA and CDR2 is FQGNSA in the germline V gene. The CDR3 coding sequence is TGTGCCAGCAGCCCCGGAAATCGCCCGAACACTGAAGCTTTCTTT. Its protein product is CASSPGNRPNTEAFF. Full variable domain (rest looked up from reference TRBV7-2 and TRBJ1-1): GAGVSQSPSNKVTEKGKDVELRCDPISGHTALYWYRQSLGQGLEFLIYFQGNSAPDKSGLPSDRFSAERTGGSVSTLTIQRTQQEDSAVYLCASSPGNRPNTEAFFGQGTRLTVV.